This T cell receptor (beta chain) was recovered during a study of beta chain features in type 1 diabetes. This clone occurred a few times. Antigen unknown. The same CDR3 arises from other DNA sequences in this sample as well. Sequenced material consisted of expressed TCRB transcripts (all of the isolated RNA was reverse transcribed). Generated by immunoSEQ multiplex PCR, the TCRdb table keeps only in-frame clones and is missing some. Among more than 300,000 clones listed, roughly 8% were seen once. Germline V gene lookup returns CDR1 LGHNA and CDR2 YNFKEQ. This CDR3 is built from 14 residues. The germline V and J ends were trimmed by 0 bases and 6 bases, with 8 bases remaining between them. Study-wide findings and caveats: Researchers reported that naive, central memory and Treg TCRB repertoires appeared more similar in patients than in healthy donors.

CD45RO/CCR7/CD25/CD127/CD95/CD27 separated CD4+ naive, central memory, regulatory and stem cell-like memory cells by sorting. The sequencing input was central memory CD4+ T cells from blood. The TCR originated in a woman between 18 and 29 years old in good health. The chain combines TRBV4-2 with TRBJ2-2; a weak D match, TRBD2 (5 bases). The CDR3 is CASSQDVGAGELFF. The CDR3 nucleotides are TGTGCCAGCAGCCAAGATGTCGGGGCCGGGGAGCTGTTTTTT.